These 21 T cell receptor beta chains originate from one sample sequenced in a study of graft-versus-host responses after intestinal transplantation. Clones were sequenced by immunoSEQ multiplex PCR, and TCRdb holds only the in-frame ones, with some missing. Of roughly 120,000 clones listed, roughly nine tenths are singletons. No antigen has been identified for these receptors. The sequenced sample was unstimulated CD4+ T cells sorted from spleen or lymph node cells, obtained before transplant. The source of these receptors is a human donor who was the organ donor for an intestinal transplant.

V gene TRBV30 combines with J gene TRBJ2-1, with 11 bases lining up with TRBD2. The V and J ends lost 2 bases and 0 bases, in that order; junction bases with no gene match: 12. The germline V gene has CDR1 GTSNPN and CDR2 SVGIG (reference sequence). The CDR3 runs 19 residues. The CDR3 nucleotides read TGTGCCTGGAGTTCCGAGACTAGCGGGACTCCACGCTCCTACAATGAGCAGTTCTTC. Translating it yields CAWSSETSGTPRSYNEQFF. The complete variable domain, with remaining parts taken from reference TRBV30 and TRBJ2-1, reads SQTIHQWPATLVQPVGSPLSLECTVEGTSNPNLYWYRQAAGRGLQLLFYSVGIGQISSEVPQNLSASRPQDRQFILSSKKLLLSDSGFYLCAWSSETSGTPRSYNEQFFGPGTRLTVL.

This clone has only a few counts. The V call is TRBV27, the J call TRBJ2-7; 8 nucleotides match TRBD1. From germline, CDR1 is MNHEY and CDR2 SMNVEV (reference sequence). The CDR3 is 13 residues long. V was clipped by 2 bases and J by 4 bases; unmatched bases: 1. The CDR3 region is CASSLRTGYEQYF. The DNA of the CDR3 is TGTGCCAGCAGTTTAAGGACAGGGTACGAGCAGTACTTC.

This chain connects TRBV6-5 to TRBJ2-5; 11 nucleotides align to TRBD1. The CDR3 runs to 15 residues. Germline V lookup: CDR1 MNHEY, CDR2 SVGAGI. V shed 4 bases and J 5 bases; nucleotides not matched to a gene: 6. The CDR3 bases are TGTGCCAGCAGTTCCCCCGGGACAGGGGGGGAGACCCAGTACTTC. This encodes CASSSPGTGGETQYF.

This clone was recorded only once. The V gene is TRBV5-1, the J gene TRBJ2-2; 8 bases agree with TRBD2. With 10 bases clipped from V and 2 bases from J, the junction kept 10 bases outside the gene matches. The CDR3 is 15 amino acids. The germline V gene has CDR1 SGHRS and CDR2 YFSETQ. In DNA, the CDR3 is TGCGCCTCCGAGCCGGGACTAGTAAACACCGGGGAGCTGTTTTTT. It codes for CASEPGLVNTGELFF.

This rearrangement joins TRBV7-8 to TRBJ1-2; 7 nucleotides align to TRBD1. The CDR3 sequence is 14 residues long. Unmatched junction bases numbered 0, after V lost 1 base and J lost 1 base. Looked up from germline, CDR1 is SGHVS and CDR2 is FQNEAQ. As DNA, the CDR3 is TGTGCCAGCAGCTTAGGACAGGGTAACTATGGCTACACCTTC. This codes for CASSLGQGNYGYTF.

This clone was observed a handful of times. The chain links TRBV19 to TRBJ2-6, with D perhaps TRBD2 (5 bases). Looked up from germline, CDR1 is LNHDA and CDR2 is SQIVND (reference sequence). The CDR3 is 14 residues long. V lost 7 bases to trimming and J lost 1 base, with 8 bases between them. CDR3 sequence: CASTGRSGANVLTF. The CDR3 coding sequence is TGTGCCAGTACGGGGAGATCTGGGGCCAACGTCCTGACTTTC.

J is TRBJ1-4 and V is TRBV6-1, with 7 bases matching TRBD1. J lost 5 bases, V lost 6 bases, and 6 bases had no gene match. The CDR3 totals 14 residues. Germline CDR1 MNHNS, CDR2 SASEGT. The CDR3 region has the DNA TGTGCCAGCAGCCCCGGGACAGAAAATGAAAAACTGTTTTTT. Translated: CASSPGTENEKLFF.

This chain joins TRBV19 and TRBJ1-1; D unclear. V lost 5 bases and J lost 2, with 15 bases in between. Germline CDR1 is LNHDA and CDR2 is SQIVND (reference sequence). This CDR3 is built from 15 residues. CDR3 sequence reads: CASSPGRRSNTEAFF. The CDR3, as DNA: TGTGCCAGTAGTCCAGGCCGCCGGTCCAACACTGAAGCTTTCTTT.

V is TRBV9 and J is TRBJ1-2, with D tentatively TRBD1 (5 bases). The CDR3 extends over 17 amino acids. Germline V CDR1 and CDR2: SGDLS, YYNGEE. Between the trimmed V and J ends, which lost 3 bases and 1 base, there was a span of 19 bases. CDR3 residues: CASSGQSLKENNYGYTF. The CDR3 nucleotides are TGTGCCAGCAGCGGACAGTCACTCAAGGAGAATAACTATGGCTACACCTTC.

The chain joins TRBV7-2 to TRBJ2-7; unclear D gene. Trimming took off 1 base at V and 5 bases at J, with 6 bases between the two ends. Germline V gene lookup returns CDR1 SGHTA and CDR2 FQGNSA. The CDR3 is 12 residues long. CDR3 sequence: CASSLVIHEQYF. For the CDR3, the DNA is TGTGCCAGCAGCTTAGTTATCCACGAGCAGTACTTC.

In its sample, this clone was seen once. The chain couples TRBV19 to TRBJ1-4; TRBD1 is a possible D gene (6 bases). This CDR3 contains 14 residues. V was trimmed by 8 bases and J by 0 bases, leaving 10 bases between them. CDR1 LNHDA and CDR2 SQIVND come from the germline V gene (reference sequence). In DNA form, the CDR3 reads TGTGCCAGTGGATGGACAGCAACTAATGAAAAACTGTTTTTT. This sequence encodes CASGWTATNEKLFF.

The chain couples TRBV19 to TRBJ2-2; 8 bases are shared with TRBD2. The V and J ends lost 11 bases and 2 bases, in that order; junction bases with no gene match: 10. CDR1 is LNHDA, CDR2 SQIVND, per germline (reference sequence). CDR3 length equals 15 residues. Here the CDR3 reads CAAKLLAGNTGELFF. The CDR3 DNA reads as TGTGCCGCTAAACTTCTAGCGGGCAACACCGGGGAGCTGTTTTTT.

CDR3 sequence (DNA): TGTGCCAGCAGTCGGACGGCCATTGGGACCCAGTACTTC. It encodes CASSRTAIGTQYF. The chain links TRBV28 to TRBJ2-5; the D is unclear. The CDR3 extends over 13 amino acids. The V gene lost 5 bases and the J gene lost 7 bases, with 14 bases spanning the gap. Germline-derived CDR1 and CDR2 are MDHEN and SYDVKM.

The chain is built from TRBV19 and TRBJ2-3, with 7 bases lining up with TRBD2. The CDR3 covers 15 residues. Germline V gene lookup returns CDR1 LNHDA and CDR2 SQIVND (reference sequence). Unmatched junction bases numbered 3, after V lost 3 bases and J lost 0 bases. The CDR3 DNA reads TGTGCCAGTAGTATGGGCGGGAGAAGCACAGATACGCAGTATTTT. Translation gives CASSMGGRSTDTQYF.

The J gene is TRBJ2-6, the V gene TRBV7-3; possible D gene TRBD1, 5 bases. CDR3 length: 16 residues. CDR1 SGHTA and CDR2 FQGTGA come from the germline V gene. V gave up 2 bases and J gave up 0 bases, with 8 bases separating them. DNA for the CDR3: TGTGCCAGCAGCTTAGGCAGGGTCTCTGGGGCCAACGTCCTGACTTTC. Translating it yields CASSLGRVSGANVLTF.

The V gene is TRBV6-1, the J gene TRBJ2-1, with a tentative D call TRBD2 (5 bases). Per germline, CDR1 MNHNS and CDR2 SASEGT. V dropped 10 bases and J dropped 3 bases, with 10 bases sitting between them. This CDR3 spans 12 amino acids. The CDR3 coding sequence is TGTGCCACCCGGACTCTCTACAATGAGCAGTTCTTC. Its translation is CATRTLYNEQFF.

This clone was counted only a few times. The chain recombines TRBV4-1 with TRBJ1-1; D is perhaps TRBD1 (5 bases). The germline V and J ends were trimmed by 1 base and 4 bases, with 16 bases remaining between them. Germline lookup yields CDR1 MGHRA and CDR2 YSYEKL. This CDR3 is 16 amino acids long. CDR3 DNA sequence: TGCGCCAGCAGCCAAGTGGCCGGGACCTTTGTCACTGAAGCTTTCTTT. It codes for CASSQVAGTFVTEAFF.

CDR3 DNA: TGTGCCAGCAGCCAGACAGGGGCGATCGGGGAGCTGTTTTTT. Its translation: CASSQTGAIGELFF. The gene calls are TRBV11-2 and TRBJ2-2, with 8 positions matching TRBD1. The CDR3 has 14 amino acids. CDR1 and CDR2 (germline): SGHAT, FQNNGV. With V trimmed by 5 bases and J by 7 bases, 6 bases remained unmatched.

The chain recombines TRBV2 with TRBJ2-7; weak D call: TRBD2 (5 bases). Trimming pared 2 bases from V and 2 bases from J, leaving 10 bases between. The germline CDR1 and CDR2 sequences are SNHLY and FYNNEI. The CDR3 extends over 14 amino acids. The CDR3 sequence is CASSESPGTYEQYF. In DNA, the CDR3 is TGTGCCAGCAGTGAAAGCCCCGGGACCTACGAGCAGTACTTC.

CDR3 loop: CASSLAGVRETQYF. The CDR3 DNA reads as TGTGCCAGCAGCTTGGCGGGGGTCCGGGAGACCCAGTACTTC. This chain joins TRBV5-8 and TRBJ2-5; a weak D match, TRBD2 (6 bases). The CDR3 spans 14 residues. In germline, CDR1 is SGHTS, CDR2 YDEGEE. V gave up 0 bases and J gave up 5 bases, with 11 bases separating them.

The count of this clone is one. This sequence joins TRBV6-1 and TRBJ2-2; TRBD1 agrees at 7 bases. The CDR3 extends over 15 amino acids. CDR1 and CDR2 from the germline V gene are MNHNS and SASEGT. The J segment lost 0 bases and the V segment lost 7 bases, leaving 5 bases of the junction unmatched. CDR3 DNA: TGTGCCAGCACCACAGGGGACGCGAACACCGGGGAGCTGTTTTTT. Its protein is CASTTGDANTGELFF.